The 21 T cell receptor beta chains given below trace back to one sample, sequenced in a study of CD8 T cells in Susac syndrome. Reverse transcription of roughly 0.45 to 1 ug RNA used random hexamers. TCRdb reprocessed the immunoSEQ multiplex PCR reads via MiXCR and lists one record per CDR3 protein. The table records roughly 76,000 distinct CDR3 sequences, about 94% of them present only once. Input material: CD8+ T cells from PBMCs. These receptors came from a human donor with Susac syndrome.

The chain links TRBV7-2 to TRBJ2-2; 8 nucleotides line up with TRBD1. This CDR3 has 14 residues. Germline V lookup: CDR1 SGHTA, CDR2 FQGNSA. The junction had 5 bases not matched to a gene; V was cut back by 10 bases and J by 1 base. The CDR3 DNA is TGTGCCACCAGGACAGGGCGGAACACCGGGGAGCTGTTTTTT. Translated, it gives CATRTGRNTGELFF.

The CDR3 here is CASSQVLGEPLGTDTQYF. The CDR3 coding sequence is TGTGCCAGCAGCCAAGTCCTCGGGGAGCCCCTTGGCACAGATACGCAGTATTTT. The chain combines TRBV3-1 with TRBJ2-3; TRBD2 might be the D (5 bases). Germline loops: CDR1 LGHDT, CDR2 YNNKEL (reference sequence). The V and J ends lost 1 base and 1 base respectively, with 18 bases between them. The CDR3 is 18 amino acids.

V and J are TRBV7-2 and TRBJ2-7; 7 nucleotides align to TRBD1. Germline values: CDR1 SGHTA, CDR2 FQGNSA. The CDR3 runs 13 residues. J gave up 7 bases and V 1 base, and 4 bases lay outside the gene matches. CDR3 bases: TGTGCCAGCAGCTTAGACAGGGGAAGAGAGCAGTACTTC. Translated: CASSLDRGREQYF.

The rearrangement uses TRBV30 and TRBJ2-1; 9 bases are a match to TRBD1. Germline V gene data show CDR1 as GTSNPN and CDR2 as SVGIG (reference sequence). With V trimmed by 3 bases and J by 13 bases, 4 bases remained unmatched. The CDR3 is 11 amino acids. The CDR3 loop is CAWSRTGDQFF. CDR3 nucleotide sequence: TGTGCCTGGAGCAGGACAGGGGACCAGTTCTTC.

This clonotype was detected only a few times. V is TRBV7-3 and J is TRBJ1-1; 8 bases agree with TRBD1. The CDR3 consists of 14 residues. CDR1 is SGHTA, CDR2 FQGTGA, per germline. The V segment lost 4 bases and the J segment 1 base; nucleotides outside the gene matches: 2. The CDR3 spells CASSSGQGNTEAFF. The CDR3 DNA is TGTGCCAGCAGCTCTGGACAGGGGAACACTGAAGCTTTCTTT.

This chain links TRBV19 with TRBJ1-2, with 7 bases fitting TRBD1. This CDR3 is built from 15 residues. Germline values: CDR1 LNHDA, CDR2 SQIVND (reference sequence). J was trimmed by 4 bases and V by 3 bases; bases with no gene match: 8. CDR3 amino acids: CASSIQGVSVYGYTF. DNA for the CDR3: TGTGCCAGTAGTATCCAGGGGGTATCTGTCTATGGCTACACCTTC.

The V gene is TRBV30, the J gene TRBJ2-5, with 8 bases that match TRBD2. V lost 3 bases to trimming and J lost 5 bases; unmatched junction nucleotides: 11. CDR1 is GTSNPN, CDR2 SVGIG, per germline (reference sequence). The CDR3 consists of 15 residues. Written as DNA, the CDR3 is TGTGCCTGGAGGCGGCGGGAGGATTCCCGGGAGACCCAGTACTTC. Its translation: CAWRRREDSRETQYF.

The genes are TRBV7-2 and TRBJ2-7; D remains ambiguous. CDR1 and CDR2 (germline): SGHTA, FQGNSA. CDR3 length: 14 amino acids. The V end lost 2 bases, the J end lost 3 bases, and 11 bases lay between the germline ends. The CDR3 here is CASSLTQDLYEQYF. The CDR3 nucleotides read TGTGCCAGCAGCTTAACCCAGGACCTCTACGAGCAGTACTTC. Filled out from reference TRBV7-2 and TRBJ2-7, the complete variable domain reads GAGVSQSPSNKVTEKGKDVELRCDPISGHTALYWYRQSLGQGLEFLIYFQGNSAPDKSGLPSDRFSAERTGGSVSTLTIQRTQQEDSAVYLCASSLTQDLYEQYFGPGTRLTVT.

The genes are TRBV19 and TRBJ2-1, with 10 bases matching TRBD1. The CDR3 extends over 17 amino acids. Per the germline V gene, CDR1 is LNHDA and CDR2 is SQIVND (reference sequence). V shed 5 bases, J shed 2 bases, and the junction held 9 bases outside the gene matches. The CDR3, as DNA: TGTGCCAGTAGTCCAAGGACAGGGGGATCGGCCTACAATGAGCAGTTCTTC. It codes for CASSPRTGGSAYNEQFF.

This chain uses TRBV9 with TRBJ2-2; weak D call: TRBD1 (5 bases). The CDR3 has 15 amino acids. V lost 4 bases, J lost 3 bases, and 13 bases lay in between. The germline CDR1 and CDR2 sequences are SGDLS and YYNGEE. The CDR3 coding sequence is TGTGCCAGCAGCTCCACAGGTCCGGACACCGGGGAGCTGTTTTTT. Translation gives CASSSTGPDTGELFF. The variable domain in full, completed from reference TRBV9 and TRBJ2-2, reads DSGVTQTPKHLITATGQRVTLRCSPRSGDLSVYWYQQSLDQGLQFLIQYYNGEERAKGNILERFSAQQFPDLHSELNLSSLELGDSALYFCASSSTGPDTGELFFGEGSRLTVL.

This clonotype was seen more than once but under ten times. The CDR3 sequence: CASSLRDGPLYEQYF. The CDR3 DNA is TGTGCCAGCAGCTTAAGGGACGGACCTCTCTACGAGCAGTACTTC. The gene calls are TRBV5-4 and TRBJ2-7, with D perhaps given as TRBD1 or TRBD2 (5 bases each). The CDR3 spans 15 residues. Germline V gene lookup returns CDR1 SGHNT and CDR2 YYREEE (reference sequence). The V end was cut by 2 bases, the J end by 3 bases, with 15 bases between.

The V gene is TRBV29-1, the J gene TRBJ1-3; D gene ambiguous. Between the trimmed V and J ends, which lost 5 bases and 0 bases, there was a span of 11 bases. Germline CDR1 and CDR2: SQVTM and ANQGSEA. This CDR3 contains 14 residues. In nucleotides, the CDR3 is TGCAGCGTTAGAAAGACGGACTCTGGAAACACCATATATTTT. Translating gives CSVRKTDSGNTIYF.

The gene calls are TRBV9 and TRBJ2-1; D is uncertain. The CDR3 loop spans 12 amino acids. V lost 3 bases, J lost 7 bases, and 8 bases lay in between. Germline values: CDR1 SGDLS, CDR2 YYNGEE. The CDR3 sequence: CASSAGLNEQFF. The CDR3 DNA reads TGTGCCAGCAGCGCCGGATTGAATGAGCAGTTCTTC.

This clonotype was found a few times. The chain is built from TRBV5-1 and TRBJ1-1, with D uncertain. With 5 bases removed from V and 4 bases from J, the gap between germline ends came to 12 bases. Germline CDR1 is SGHRS and CDR2 is YFSETQ. This CDR3 comprises 13 residues. The CDR3 loop reads CASRSGLLTEAFF. As DNA, the CDR3 is TGCGCCAGCAGATCGGGTCTACTCACTGAAGCTTTCTTT. Drawing the rest from reference TRBV5-1 and TRBJ1-1, the complete variable domain is KAGVTQTPRYLIKTRGQQVTLSCSPISGHRSVSWYQQTPGQGLQFLFEYFSETQRNKGNFPGRFSGRQFSNSRSEMNVSTLELGDSALYLCASRSGLLTEAFFGQGTRLTVV.

The table lists this clonotype with a count of one. The chain employs TRBV13 and TRBJ2-7; 8 bases are shared with TRBD1. Unmatched junction bases numbered 12, after V lost 0 bases and J lost 5 bases. Germline values: CDR1 PRHDT, CDR2 FYEKMQ (reference sequence). The CDR3 extends over 17 amino acids. This CDR3 is CASSLGLRATGENEQYF. In DNA form, the CDR3 reads TGTGCCAGCAGCTTAGGCCTACGGGCGACAGGGGAAAACGAGCAGTACTTC.

The chain links TRBV13 to TRBJ1-1; D gene ambiguous. This CDR3 is 12 amino acids long. Germline V gives CDR1 PRHDT, CDR2 FYEKMQ (reference sequence). The V gene lost 2 bases and the J gene lost 3 bases, with 4 bases spanning the gap. The CDR3 reads CASSLTDTEAFF. Written as DNA, the CDR3 is TGTGCCAGCAGCTTAACGGACACTGAAGCTTTCTTT.

The rearrangement links TRBV30 to TRBJ1-4; 7 bases match TRBD1. The ends lost 0 bases at V and 11 bases at J; junction bases unmatched: 12. CDR1 is GTSNPN and CDR2 is SVGIG in the germline V gene (reference sequence). CDR3 length: 15 residues. The CDR3 nucleotides are TGTGCCTGGAGTGTACCCGGGACAGAGTTGGGGAAACTGTTTTTT. It encodes CAWSVPGTELGKLFF.

Only one count was recorded for this clonotype. This chain uses TRBV7-9 with TRBJ2-5; TRBD2 might be the D (6 bases). The V gene lost 4 bases and the J gene lost 5 bases, with 20 bases spanning the gap. CDR1 SEHNR and CDR2 FQNEAQ come from the germline V gene (reference sequence). The CDR3 is made up of 16 amino acids. The CDR3 region has the DNA TGTGCCAGCAGCTCGGGAGAAGGGCCGGTAGGGGAGACCCAGTACTTC. This codes for CASSSGEGPVGETQYF.

The CDR3 DNA reads as TGTGCTAGTGGACAGACCGGGACAGATAACTATGGCTACACCTTC. It yields the protein CASGQTGTDNYGYTF. This rearrangement joins TRBV12-5 to TRBJ1-2; 7 nucleotides align to TRBD1. The CDR3 extends over 15 amino acids. J lost 1 base, V lost 6 bases, and 8 bases had no gene match. The V gene's germline CDR1 is LGHNT and CDR2 FRNRAP.

The chain links TRBV2 to TRBJ2-5; 8 bases are a match to TRBD1. Germline CDR1 reads SNHLY; CDR2 reads FYNNEI. The CDR3 is made up of 14 amino acids. V trimming: 5 bases; J trimming: 3 bases; junction bases outside the gene matches: 5. CDR3 amino acids: CASSLPDREETQYF. As DNA, the CDR3 is TGTGCCAGCAGTCTACCGGACAGGGAAGAGACCCAGTACTTC.

The V and J genes are TRBV2 and TRBJ2-3; D not resolved. Trimming left V 6 bases short and J 2 bases short, with 3 bases between. Germline values: CDR1 SNHLY, CDR2 FYNNEI. CDR3 size: 11 residues. CDR3 region: CASRLTDTQYF. CDR3 nucleotide sequence: TGTGCCAGCAGGCTCACAGATACGCAGTATTTT.